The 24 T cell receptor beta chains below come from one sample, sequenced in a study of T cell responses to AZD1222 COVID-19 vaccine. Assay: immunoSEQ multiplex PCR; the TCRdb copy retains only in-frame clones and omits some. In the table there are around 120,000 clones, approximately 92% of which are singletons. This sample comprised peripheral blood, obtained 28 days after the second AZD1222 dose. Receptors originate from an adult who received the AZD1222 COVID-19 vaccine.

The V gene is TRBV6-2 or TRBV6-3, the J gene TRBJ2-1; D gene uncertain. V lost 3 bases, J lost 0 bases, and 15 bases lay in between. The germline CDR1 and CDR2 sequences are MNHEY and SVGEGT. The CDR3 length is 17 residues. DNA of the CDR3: TGTGCCAGCAGTTATCAAACCGACCCGCACTCCTACAATGAGCAGTTCTTC. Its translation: CASSYQTDPHSYNEQFF.

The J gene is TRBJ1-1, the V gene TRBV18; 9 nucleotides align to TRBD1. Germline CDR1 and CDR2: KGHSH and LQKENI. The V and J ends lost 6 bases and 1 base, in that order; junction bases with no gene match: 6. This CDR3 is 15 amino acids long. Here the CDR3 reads CASSPRDRENTEAFF. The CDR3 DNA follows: TGTGCCAGCTCCCCTAGGGACAGGGAGAACACTGAAGCTTTCTTT.

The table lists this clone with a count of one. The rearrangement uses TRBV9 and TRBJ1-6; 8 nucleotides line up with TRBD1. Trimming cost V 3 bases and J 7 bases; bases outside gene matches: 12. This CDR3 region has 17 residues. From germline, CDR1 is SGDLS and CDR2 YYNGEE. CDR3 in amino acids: CASSAHRGGVKNSPLHF. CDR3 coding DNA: TGTGCCAGCAGCGCCCACAGGGGGGGCGTGAAGAATTCACCCCTCCACTTT.

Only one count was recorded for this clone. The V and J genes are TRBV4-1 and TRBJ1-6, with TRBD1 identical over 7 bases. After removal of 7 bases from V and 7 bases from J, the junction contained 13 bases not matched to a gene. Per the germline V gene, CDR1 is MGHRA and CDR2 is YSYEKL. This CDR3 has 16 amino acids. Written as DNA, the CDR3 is TGCGCCAGCAACAACCCCGCGCGACAGGGAAATTCACCCCTCCACTTT. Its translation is CASNNPARQGNSPLHF.

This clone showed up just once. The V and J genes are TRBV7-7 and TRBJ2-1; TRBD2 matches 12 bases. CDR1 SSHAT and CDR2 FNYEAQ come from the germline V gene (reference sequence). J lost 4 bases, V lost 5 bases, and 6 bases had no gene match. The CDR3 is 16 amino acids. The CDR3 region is CASSPRTSGTYNEQFF. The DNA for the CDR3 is TGTGCCAGCAGCCCCCGGACTAGCGGGACTTACAATGAGCAGTTCTTC.

CDR3 protein: CASSQDGSGRKETQYF. CDR3 nucleotides: TGCGCCAGCAGCCAAGATGGTAGCGGGAGAAAGGAGACCCAGTACTTC. V usage is TRBV4-3 and J usage is TRBJ2-5; 9 bases are a match to TRBD2. The CDR3 extends over 16 amino acids. In germline, CDR1 is LGHNA, CDR2 YSLEER. Trimming at V came to 0 bases and at J to 5 bases, leaving 7 bases not matched to a gene.

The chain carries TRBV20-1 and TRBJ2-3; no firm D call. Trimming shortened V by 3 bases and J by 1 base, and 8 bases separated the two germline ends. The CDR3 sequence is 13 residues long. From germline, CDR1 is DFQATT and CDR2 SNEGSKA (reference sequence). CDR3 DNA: TGCAGTGCTAGTAGAATCCGCACAGATACGCAGTATTTT. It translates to CSASRIRTDTQYF.

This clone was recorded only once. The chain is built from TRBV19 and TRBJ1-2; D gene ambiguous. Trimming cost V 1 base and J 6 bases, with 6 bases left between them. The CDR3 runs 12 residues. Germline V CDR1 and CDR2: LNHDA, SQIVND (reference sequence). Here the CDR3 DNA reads TGTGCCAGTAGTATAGGACGAAATGGCTACACCTTC. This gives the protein CASSIGRNGYTF.

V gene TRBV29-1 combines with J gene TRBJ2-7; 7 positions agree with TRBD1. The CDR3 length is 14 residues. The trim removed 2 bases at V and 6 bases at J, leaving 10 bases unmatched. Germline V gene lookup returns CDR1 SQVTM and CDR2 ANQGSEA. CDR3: CSVENTGAISEQYF. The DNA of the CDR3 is TGCAGCGTTGAAAATACAGGGGCGATTTCCGAGCAGTACTTC.

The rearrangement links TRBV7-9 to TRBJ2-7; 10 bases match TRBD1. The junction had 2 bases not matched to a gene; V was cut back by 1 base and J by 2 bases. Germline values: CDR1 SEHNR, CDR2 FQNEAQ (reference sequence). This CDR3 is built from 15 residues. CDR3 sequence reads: CASSLVGTGAYEQYF. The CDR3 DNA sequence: TGTGCCAGCAGCTTAGTGGGGACAGGGGCCTACGAGCAGTACTTC.

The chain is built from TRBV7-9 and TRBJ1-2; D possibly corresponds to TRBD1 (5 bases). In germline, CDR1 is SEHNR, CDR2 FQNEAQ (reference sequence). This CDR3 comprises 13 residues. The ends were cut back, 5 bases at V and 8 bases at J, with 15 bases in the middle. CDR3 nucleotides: TGTGCCAGCAGCCCGGGGACGGTGAGGGGCTACACCTTC. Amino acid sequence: CASSPGTVRGYTF.

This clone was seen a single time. The CDR3 sequence: CASSFLTGELFF. The CDR3 coding sequence is TGTGCCAGCAGCTTTCTAACCGGGGAGCTGTTTTTT. The V and J genes are TRBV5-5 and TRBJ2-2; D gene unclear. Per germline, CDR1 SGHKS and CDR2 YYEKEE (reference sequence). V lost 2 bases to trimming and J lost 5 bases, with 4 bases between them. The CDR3 has 12 residues.

CDR3 sequence: CASTRGLAGGNEQFF. CDR3 nucleotides: TGTGCCAGCACCCGAGGACTAGCGGGTGGCAATGAGCAGTTCTTC. The chain recombines TRBV9 with TRBJ2-1, with 11 bases fitting TRBD2. The germline V gene encodes CDR1 SGDLS and CDR2 YYNGEE. V lost 6 bases to trimming and J lost 6 bases; unmatched junction nucleotides: 8. This CDR3 has 15 amino acids.

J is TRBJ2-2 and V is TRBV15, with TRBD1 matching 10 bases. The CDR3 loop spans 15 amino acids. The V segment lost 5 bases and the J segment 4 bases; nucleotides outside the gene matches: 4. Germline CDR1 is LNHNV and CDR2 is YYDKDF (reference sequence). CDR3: CATSQDRGPTGELFF. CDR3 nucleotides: TGTGCCACCAGCCAAGACAGGGGGCCCACCGGGGAGCTGTTTTTT. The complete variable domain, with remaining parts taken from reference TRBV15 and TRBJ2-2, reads DAMVIQNPRYQVTQFGKPVTLSCSQTLNHNVMYWYQQKSSQAPKLLFHYYDKDFNNEADTPDNFQSRRPNTSFCFLDIRSPGLGDTAMYLCATSQDRGPTGELFFGEGSRLTVL.

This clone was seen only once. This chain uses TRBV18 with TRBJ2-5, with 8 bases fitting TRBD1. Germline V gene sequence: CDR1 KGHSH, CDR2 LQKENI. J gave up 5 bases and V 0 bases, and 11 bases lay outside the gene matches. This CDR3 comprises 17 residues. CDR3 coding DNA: TGTGCCAGCTCACCACCGTTGGCAGGGGGCGCATGGGAGACCCAGTACTTC. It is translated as CASSPPLAGGAWETQYF.

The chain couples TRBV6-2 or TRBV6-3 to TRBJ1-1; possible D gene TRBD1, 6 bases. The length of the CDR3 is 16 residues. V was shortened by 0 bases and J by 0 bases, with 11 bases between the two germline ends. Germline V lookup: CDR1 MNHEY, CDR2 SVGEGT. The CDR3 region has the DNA TGTGCCAGCAGTTACTCCACAGGGCGTCTGAACACTGAAGCTTTCTTT. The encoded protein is CASSYSTGRLNTEAFF.

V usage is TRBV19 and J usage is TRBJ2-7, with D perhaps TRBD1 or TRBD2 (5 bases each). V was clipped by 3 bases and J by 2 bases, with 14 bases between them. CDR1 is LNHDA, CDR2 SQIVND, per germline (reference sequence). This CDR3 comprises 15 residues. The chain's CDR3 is CASSISSRGPYEQYF. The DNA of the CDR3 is TGTGCCAGTAGTATCTCGAGCCGGGGACCCTACGAGCAGTACTTC.

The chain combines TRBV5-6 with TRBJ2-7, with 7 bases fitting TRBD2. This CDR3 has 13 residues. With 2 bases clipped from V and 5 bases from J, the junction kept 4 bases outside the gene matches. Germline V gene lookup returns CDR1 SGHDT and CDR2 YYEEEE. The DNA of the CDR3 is TGTGCCAGCAGCTTCGGCGGGACTAACGAGCAGTACTTC. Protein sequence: CASSFGGTNEQYF.

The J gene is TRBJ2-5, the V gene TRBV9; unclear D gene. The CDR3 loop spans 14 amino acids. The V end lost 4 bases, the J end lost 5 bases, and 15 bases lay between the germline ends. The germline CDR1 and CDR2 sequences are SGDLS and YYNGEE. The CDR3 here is CASSPWASLETQYF. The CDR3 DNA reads TGTGCCAGCAGCCCGTGGGCGTCCTTGGAGACCCAGTACTTC.

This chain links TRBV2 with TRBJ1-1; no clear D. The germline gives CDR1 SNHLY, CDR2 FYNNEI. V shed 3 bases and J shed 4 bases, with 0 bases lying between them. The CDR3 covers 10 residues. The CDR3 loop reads CASSDTEAFF. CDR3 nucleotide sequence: TGTGCCAGCAGTGACACTGAAGCTTTCTTT.

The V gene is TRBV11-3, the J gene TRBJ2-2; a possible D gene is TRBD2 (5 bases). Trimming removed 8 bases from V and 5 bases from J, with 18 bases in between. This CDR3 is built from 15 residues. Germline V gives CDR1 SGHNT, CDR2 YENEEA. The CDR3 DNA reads TGTGCCAGCTCGAGCAGGAAGAGGGAGACCGGGGAGCTGTTTTTT. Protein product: CASSSRKRETGELFF.

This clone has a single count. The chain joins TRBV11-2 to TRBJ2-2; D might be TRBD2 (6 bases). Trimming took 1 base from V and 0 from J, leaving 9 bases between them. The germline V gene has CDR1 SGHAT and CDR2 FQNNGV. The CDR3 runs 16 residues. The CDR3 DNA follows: TGTGCCAGCAGCTTAGCCGGGGGAGCGAACACCGGGGAGCTGTTTTTT. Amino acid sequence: CASSLAGGANTGELFF.

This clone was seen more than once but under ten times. The CDR3 nucleotides are TGCGCCAGCAGCCGTAACCAAGAGACCCAGTACTTC. Translated, it gives CASSRNQETQYF. The chain recombines TRBV4-1 with TRBJ2-5; D remains unclear. The V end lost 4 bases, the J end lost 0 bases, and 3 bases lay between the germline ends. CDR1 MGHRA and CDR2 YSYEKL come from the germline V gene. The CDR3 contains 12 residues.

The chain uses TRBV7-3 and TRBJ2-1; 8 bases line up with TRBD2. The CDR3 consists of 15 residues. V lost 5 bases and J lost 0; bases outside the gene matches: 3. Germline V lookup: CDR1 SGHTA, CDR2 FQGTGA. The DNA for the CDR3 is TGTGCCAGCAGCCCCAGCGGGAGCTCCTACAATGAGCAGTTCTTC. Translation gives CASSPSGSSYNEQFF.